This TCR beta chain stems from a study of shared clonotypes between healthy human individuals. Study-level results: Sharing of clonotypes among donors was expected to vary with sequencing depth.

PBMC DNA, left unsorted, was sequenced on ten immunoSEQ deep assay plates. Profiling relied on immunoSEQ multiplex PCR, and the TCRdb table lists in-frame clones only, not all of them. There are approximately 500,000 clones in the sample; 75% to 85% occur only once, and 10% to 15% lies in the top ten. Worth noting for this clone: Its antigen remains unknown.

Among the donors, all were Caucasian adults who lived in Nashville, Tennessee. Germline assignment: CDR1 MDHEN and CDR2 SYDVKM. This CDR3 spans 17 amino acids. The V segment lost 5 bases and the J segment 4 bases; nucleotides outside the gene matches: 10. The TCR was taken from a woman between 35 and 50 years old in good health. Some clones in this sample may be carry-over from other donors' samples. J is TRBJ2-1 and V is TRBV28; the match to TRBD2 covers 11 bases. The material sequenced was PBMCs. The CDR3: CASSTRRVAGGYNEQFF. The CDR3 bases are TGTGCCAGCAGTACTCGGCGAGTAGCGGGAGGGTACAATGAGCAGTTCTTC.